Presented here are 25 T cell receptor beta chains from one specimen sequenced in a study of T cell clonality in common variable immunodeficiency. Using immunoSEQ multiplex PCR, the repertoire was profiled, and TCRdb retains in-frame clones only, with some absent. Listed here are 50,000 to 70,000 clones without any singletons, the top ten holding about 0.85%. What was sequenced was peripheral blood mononuclear cells. All receptors derive from a person aged 18-69 years in good health.

This clone was seen many times. From the germline J gene comes the end of the CDR3, since the read stops 3 residues before it. At the DNA level, this CDR3 is encoded by other sequences in the same sample as well. The chain combines TRBV7-9 with TRBJ2-2, with D possibly matching TRBD2 (5 bases). V lost 6 bases and J lost 7, with 9 bases in between. The CDR3 extends over 12 amino acids. The germline V gene encodes CDR1 SEHNR and CDR2 FQNEAQ (reference sequence). The CDR3 spells CASSLSVGELFF. CDR3 DNA (partial): TGTGCCAGCAGTCTTAGCGTCGGGGAG. The whole variable domain, filled in from reference TRBV7-9 and TRBJ2-2, reads DTGVSQNPRHKITKRGQNVTFRCDPISEHNRLYWYRQTLGQGPEFLTYFQNEAQLEKSRLLSDRFSAERPKGSFSTLEIQRTEQGDSAMYLCASSLSVGELFFGEGSRLTVL.

This clone occurred many times. With the read ending 3 residues before the CDR3 end, the germline J gene is used to fill in that end. J is TRBJ1-2 and V is TRBV6-1; D is undetermined. Germline values: CDR1 MNHNS, CDR2 SASEGT. V dropped 2 bases and J dropped 3 bases, with 7 bases sitting between them. This CDR3 comprises 13 residues. The CDR3 bases that were read are TGTGCCAGCAGTGAATCAGATTACTATGGC. This gives the protein CASSESDYYG. The full-length CDR3 reads as CASSESDYYGYTF.

Many counts were recorded for this clone. Sequencing ends 3 residues short of the CDR3 end; the germline J gene provides the rest. The V and J genes are TRBV19 and TRBJ1-6, with 10 bases identical to TRBD1. With 4 bases clipped from V and 8 bases from J, the junction kept 5 bases outside the gene matches. The CDR3 consists of 15 residues. Germline values: CDR1 LNHDA, CDR2 SQIVND (reference sequence). CDR3: CASSSAGTGDSPLHF. The CDR3 bases that were read are TGTGCCAGTAGTAGTGCCGGGACAGGGGATTCACCC.

This clone was counted only a few times. With the read ending 3 residues before the CDR3 end, the germline J gene is used to fill in that end. The chain combines TRBV6-2 or TRBV6-3 with TRBJ1-5; 7 positions agree with TRBD1. V shed 5 bases and J 0 bases; nucleotides not matched to a gene: 10. The CDR3 runs 17 residues. Germline V gives CDR1 MNHEY, CDR2 SVGEGT. This CDR3 reads CASSTGQAEYSNQPQHF. The DNA read from the CDR3 is TGTGCCAGCAGTACCGGACAGGCGGAATATAGCAATCAGCCC.

This clone has at least ten counts. The CDR3 is cut off 3 residues early in the read; its end comes from the germline J gene. This chain links TRBV7-9 with TRBJ1-2, with D maybe TRBD1 (5 bases). There are 15 residues in the CDR3. The V gene lost 4 bases and the J gene lost 3 bases, with 15 bases spanning the gap. CDR1 is SEHNR and CDR2 is FQNEAQ in the germline V gene (reference sequence). The part of the CDR3 DNA that was read is TGTGCCAGCAGCTCGGGAGGGGAGGGGCACTATGGC. It encodes CASSSGGEGHYG. The whole CDR3 is CASSSGGEGHYGYTF.

This clone occurred many times. The observed sequence ends 3 residues before the CDR3 terminus, with the missing tail filled in from the germline J gene. V usage is TRBV5-1 and J usage is TRBJ2-5, with 13 bases aligning to TRBD2. Trimming took 4 bases from V and 4 from J; bases not matched to a gene: 7. The CDR3 covers 16 residues. Per the germline V gene, CDR1 is SGHRS and CDR2 is YFSETQ. The sequenced CDR3 bases are TGCGCCAGCAGCAGAATTCGACTAGCGGGAGGAGAGACC. Protein product: CASSRIRLAGGET. The entire CDR3 protein reads CASSRIRLAGGETQYF.

Ten or more counts support this clone. The read finishes 3 residues shy of the CDR3 end, and the germline J gene is used to complete it. This rearrangement joins TRBV2 to TRBJ1-1, with TRBD1 matching over 9 bases. CDR1 and CDR2 from the germline V gene are SNHLY and FYNNEI. V lost 4 bases to trimming and J lost 7 bases; unmatched junction nucleotides: 1. The CDR3 is 12 residues long. The chain's CDR3 is CASSGTGVEAFF. Partial CDR3 DNA: TGTGCCAGCAGTGGGACAGGGGTTGAA.

There are many counts of this clone. The part of the CDR3 DNA that was read is TGTGCCAGCAGGTCCAGTTCAATGAACACTGAA. Protein product: CASRSSSMNTE. The complete CDR3 reads CASRSSSMNTEAFF. The chain has TRBV7-8 and TRBJ1-1; unclear D gene. The missing CDR3 end, 3 residues past where the read stops, is filled in from the germline J gene. Trimming removed 6 bases at V and 0 bases at J, with 11 bases between. Germline V CDR1 and CDR2: SGHVS, FQNEAQ. The CDR3 is 14 amino acids.

This clone was counted many times. The read ends 3 residues early relative to the CDR3; the germline J gene fills the gap. V is TRBV6-2 or TRBV6-3 and J is TRBJ1-6, with D unclear. Germline V lookup: CDR1 MNHEY, CDR2 SVGEGT. Trimming stripped 5 bases from V and 7 bases from J, with 6 bases between. The CDR3 loop spans 12 amino acids. CDR3 sequence: CASSAENSPLHF. The covered CDR3 bases are TGTGCCAGCAGTGCAGAGAATTCACCC.

The table lists this clone with many counts. The CDR3 extends 3 residues past the end of the read, so its final part is completed from the germline J gene. This rearrangement joins TRBV5-1 to TRBJ2-5; TRBD1 matches 7 bases. Germline CDR1 SGHRS, CDR2 YFSETQ. J gave up 5 bases and V 9 bases, and 10 bases lay outside the gene matches. The CDR3 covers 13 residues. CDR3: CATATGDGETQYF. The sequenced CDR3 bases are TGCGCCACCGCTACAGGGGATGGGGAGACC.

In regard to this clone: Read sequence stops 3 residues before the CDR3 end, and the germline J gene provides the missing end. This sequence joins TRBV2 and TRBJ1-2; D is perhaps TRBD1 (5 bases). Looked up from germline, CDR1 is SNHLY and CDR2 is FYNNEI. The CDR3 has 14 amino acids. This CDR3 is CASSERGWDYDYTF. CDR3 DNA (partial): TGTGCCAGCAGTGAAAGGGGCTGGGACTACGAC.

This clone was counted many times. The germline gene is not matched at one end of the junction; a read error may be the cause. The read finishes 3 residues shy of the CDR3 end, and the germline J gene is used to complete it. The chain employs TRBV19 and TRBJ2-1, with 8 bases matching TRBD2. CDR1 is LNHDA, CDR2 SQIVND, per germline (reference sequence). The CDR3 loop spans 14 amino acids. CDR3 protein: CASSIAGTYNEQFF. The CDR3 bases that were read are TGTGCCAGTAGCATAGCGGGGACCTACAATGAG.

This clone came up many times. With the read ending 3 residues before the CDR3 end, the germline J gene is used to fill in that end. This rearrangement joins TRBV7-9 to TRBJ2-3, with D tentatively TRBD2 (6 bases). Germline CDR1 reads SEHNR; CDR2 reads FQNEAQ (reference sequence). V gave up 1 base and J gave up 5 bases, with 10 bases separating them. This CDR3 has 14 amino acids. The part of the CDR3 DNA that was read is TGTGCCAGCAGCTTAGGGACTATAAAAGATACG. This gives the protein CASSLGTIKDT. The whole CDR3 sequence is CASSLGTIKDTQYF.

This clone was counted between two and nine times. The sequenced fragment ends 3 residues before the CDR3 boundary, so the rest is inferred from the germline J gene. The V and J genes are TRBV10-2 and TRBJ2-5; 7 positions agree with TRBD2. CDR1 and CDR2 (germline): WSHSY, SAAADI. The CDR3 contains 13 residues. V shed 7 bases, J shed 5 bases, and the junction held 7 bases outside the gene matches. CDR3 in amino acids: CASTRGEGETQYF. The sequenced part of the CDR3 DNA is TGCGCCAGCACTCGGGGGGAAGGGGAGACC.

A word on this clone: The CDR3 is cut off 3 residues early in the read; its end comes from the germline J gene. The chain uses TRBV2 and TRBJ1-2; D gene ambiguous. Germline V gene sequence: CDR1 SNHLY, CDR2 FYNNEI. Trimming removed 0 bases at V and 4 bases at J, with 3 bases between. The CDR3 is 12 residues long. CDR3 sequence reads: CASSEALYGYTF. CDR3 DNA (partial): TGTGCCAGCAGTGAAGCACTCTATGGC.

At least ten counts were recorded for this clone. The missing CDR3 end, 3 residues past where the read stops, is filled in from the germline J gene. The chain has TRBV29-1 and TRBJ2-3, with 12 bases matching TRBD2. There are 13 residues in the CDR3. Germline CDR1 SQVTM, CDR2 ANQGSEA. V lost 3 bases to trimming and J lost 6 bases; unmatched junction nucleotides: 1. CDR3 bases read: TGCAGCGTTGATACTAGCGGGGGGGATACG. It translates to CSVDTSGGDT. The full CDR3 reads CSVDTSGGDTQYF.

This clone was observed at least ten times. From the germline J gene comes the end of the CDR3, since the read stops 3 residues before it. The V gene is TRBV6-1, the J gene TRBJ1-5; 7 bases fit TRBD1. Unmatched junction bases numbered 7, after V lost 4 bases and J lost 4 bases. This CDR3 is 15 amino acids long. Germline assignment: CDR1 MNHNS and CDR2 SASEGT. The sequenced part of the CDR3 DNA is TGTGCCAGCAGTGTGAGGGGACAGTTTAATCAGCCC. It specifies CASSVRGQFNQP. The full CDR3 protein reads CASSVRGQFNQPQHF.

This clone has a count of ten or more. The CDR3 end falls 3 residues outside the read, so it is completed with the germline J gene. The genes are TRBV28 and TRBJ2-3, with D possibly matching TRBD2 (6 bases). Deletions cut 1 base from V and 0 bases from J, with 11 bases between. The CDR3 runs to 16 residues. Germline-derived CDR1 and CDR2 are MDHEN and SYDVKM. Incomplete CDR3 DNA: TGTGCCAGCAGTTTATACCGGGGGTCTAGCACAGATACG. Amino acids: CASSLYRGSSTDT. In full, the CDR3 is CASSLYRGSSTDTQYF.

Details on this clone: The read ends 3 residues before the CDR3 terminus; that terminus is restored from the germline J gene. The J gene is TRBJ1-2, the V gene TRBV19; 10 bases agree with TRBD1. The CDR3 is 18 residues long. Germline CDR1 reads LNHDA; CDR2 reads SQIVND (reference sequence). The covered CDR3 bases are TGTGCCAGTAAGCCGGGGACAGGGGCGTTGAGCTCCTACAATGAC. As protein: CASKPGTGALSSYND. The entire CDR3 sequence reads CASKPGTGALSSYNDYTF.

This clone was observed many times. The read ends 3 residues early relative to the CDR3; the germline J gene fills the gap. V usage is TRBV20-1 and J usage is TRBJ1-4, with unresolved D. CDR1 DFQATT and CDR2 SNEGSKA come from the germline V gene (reference sequence). V was trimmed by 4 bases and J by 7 bases, leaving 16 bases between them. The CDR3 runs to 14 residues. CDR3 sequence: CSATRTAGGEKLFF. Incomplete CDR3 DNA: TGCAGTGCTACCCGGACTGCCGGAGGTGAAAAA.

This clone was picked up many times. The junction differs from germline at one of its ends, possibly a read error. The read gets to within 3 residues of the CDR3 end, and the germline J gene fills in the rest. The V gene is TRBV4-2, the J gene TRBJ2-6; 7 bases agree with TRBD1. The CDR3 is 18 residues long. The V gene's germline CDR1 is LGHNA and CDR2 YNFKEQ. CDR3 amino acids: CASSQGTVLNSGANVLTF. Incomplete CDR3 DNA: TGCGCCAGCAGCCAAGGGACAGTACTTAACTCTGGGGCCAACGTC.

In this sample, this clone turned up a few times. The read gets to within 3 residues of the CDR3 end, and the germline J gene fills in the rest. The chain recombines TRBV19 with TRBJ1-2; D is perhaps TRBD1 (5 bases). The CDR3 has 14 residues. Germline-derived CDR1 and CDR2 are LNHDA and SQIVND (reference sequence). The part of the CDR3 DNA that was read is TGTGCCAGTAGTATAAGCGGGGCTTACAATGAC. Residues: CASSISGAYND. The entire CDR3 protein reads CASSISGAYNDYTF.

This clone was detected many times. The CDR3 goes on 3 residues after the read ends, and that part is filled in from the germline J gene. The V call is TRBV2, the J call TRBJ2-5; 9 nucleotides match TRBD2. This CDR3 comprises 15 residues. The V gene end was trimmed by 6 bases and the J gene end by 4 bases; junction bases not matched to a gene: 9. Germline values: CDR1 SNHLY, CDR2 FYNNEI. CDR3 amino acids: CASRGRAGGGETQYF. The covered CDR3 bases are TGTGCCAGCAGGGGTCGAGCGGGGGGAGGAGAGACC.

In this sample, this clone turned up many times. The CDR3 is cut off 3 residues early in the read; its end comes from the germline J gene. The rearrangement links TRBV11-2 to TRBJ2-2; D might be TRBD1 (5 bases). The CDR3 totals 14 residues. The germline CDR1 and CDR2 sequences are SGHAT and FQNNGV. With 4 bases removed from V and 0 bases from J, the gap between germline ends came to 6 bases. The CDR3 bases that were read are TGTGCCAGCAGCTCAGGGTCGAACACCGGGGAG. Protein: CASSSGSNTGE. The whole CDR3 region reads CASSSGSNTGELFF.

This clone was detected a few times. Read sequence stops 3 residues before the CDR3 end, and the germline J gene provides the missing end. This chain uses TRBV30 with TRBJ1-2; 12 bases align to TRBD1. The CDR3 extends over 14 amino acids. Germline-derived CDR1 and CDR2 are GTSNPN and SVGIG (reference sequence). CDR3 bases read: TGTGCCTGGAATCGGGACAGGGGGCCGAATGAC. This gives the protein CAWNRDRGPND. The full CDR3 protein reads CAWNRDRGPNDYTF. Supplemented by reference TRBV30 and TRBJ1-2, the full variable domain reads SQTIHQWPATLVQPVGSPLSLECTVEGTSNPNLYWYRQAAGRGLQLLFYSVGIGQISSEVPQNLSASRPQDRQFILSSKKLLLSDSGFYLCAWNRDRGPNDYTFGSGTRLTVV.